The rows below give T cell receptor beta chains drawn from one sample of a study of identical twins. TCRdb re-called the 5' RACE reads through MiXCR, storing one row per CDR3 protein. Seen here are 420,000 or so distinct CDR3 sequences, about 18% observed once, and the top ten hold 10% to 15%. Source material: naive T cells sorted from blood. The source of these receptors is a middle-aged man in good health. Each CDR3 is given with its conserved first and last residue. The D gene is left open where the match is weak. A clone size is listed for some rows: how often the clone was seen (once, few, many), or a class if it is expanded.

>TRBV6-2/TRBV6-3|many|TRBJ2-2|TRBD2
CASSFVIAGDPGELFF
TGTGCCAGCAGTTTCGTGATAGCGGGAGACCCCGGGGAGCTGTTTTTT
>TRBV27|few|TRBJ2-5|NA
CASSHGPAAETQYF
TGTGCCAGCAGCCATGGCCCGGCAGCCGAGACCCAGTACTTC
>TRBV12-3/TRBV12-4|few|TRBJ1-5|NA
CASSFKGRQPQHF
TGTGCCAGCAGTTTCAAGGGAAGGCAGCCCCAGCATTTT
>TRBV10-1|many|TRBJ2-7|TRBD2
CASSDGTSVYEQYF
TGCGCCAGCAGTGATGGGACTAGCGTCTACGAGCAGTACTTC
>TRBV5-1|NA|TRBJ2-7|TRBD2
CASSLGSGRISYEQYF
TGCGCCAGCAGCTTGGGGAGCGGGAGGATCTCCTACGAGCAGTACTTC
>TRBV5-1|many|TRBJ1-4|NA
CASSLTGRTNEKLFF
TGCGCCAGCAGCTTAACAGGGAGAACTAATGAAAAACTGTTTTTT
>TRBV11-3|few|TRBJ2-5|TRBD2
CASSGLAGVDTQYF
TGTGCCAGCAGCGGACTAGCCGGAGTCGACACCCAGTACTTC
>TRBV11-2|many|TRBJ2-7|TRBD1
CASSFDRGQQYF
TGTGCCAGCAGCTTCGACAGGGGCCAGCAGTACTTC
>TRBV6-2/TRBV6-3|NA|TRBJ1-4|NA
CASSYIPTGVNEKLFF
TGTGCCAGCAGCTATATTCCGACAGGAGTAAATGAAAAACTGTTTTTT
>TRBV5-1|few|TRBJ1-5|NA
CASSPNGGYQPQHF
TGCGCCAGCAGCCCCAATGGGGGGTATCAGCCCCAGCATTTT
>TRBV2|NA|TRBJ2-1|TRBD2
CATQGLAGVYNEQFF
TGTGCCACCCAGGGACTAGCGGGGGTATACAATGAGCAGTTCTTC
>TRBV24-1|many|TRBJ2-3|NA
CATSADTTDTQYF
TGTGCCACCAGTGCGGACACCACAGATACGCAGTATTTT
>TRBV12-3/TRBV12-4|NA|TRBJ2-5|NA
CASSFYSQAQYF
TGTGCCAGCAGTTTCTATTCCCAGGCCCAGTACTTC
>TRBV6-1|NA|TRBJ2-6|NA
CASSRSTGGANVLTF
TGTGCCAGCAGTAGAAGCACGGGCGGGGCCAACGTCCTGACTTTC
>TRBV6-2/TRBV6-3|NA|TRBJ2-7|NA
CASSYRYKTDSYEQYF
TGTGCCAGCAGTTACCGTTATAAAACGGACAGCTACGAGCAGTACTTC